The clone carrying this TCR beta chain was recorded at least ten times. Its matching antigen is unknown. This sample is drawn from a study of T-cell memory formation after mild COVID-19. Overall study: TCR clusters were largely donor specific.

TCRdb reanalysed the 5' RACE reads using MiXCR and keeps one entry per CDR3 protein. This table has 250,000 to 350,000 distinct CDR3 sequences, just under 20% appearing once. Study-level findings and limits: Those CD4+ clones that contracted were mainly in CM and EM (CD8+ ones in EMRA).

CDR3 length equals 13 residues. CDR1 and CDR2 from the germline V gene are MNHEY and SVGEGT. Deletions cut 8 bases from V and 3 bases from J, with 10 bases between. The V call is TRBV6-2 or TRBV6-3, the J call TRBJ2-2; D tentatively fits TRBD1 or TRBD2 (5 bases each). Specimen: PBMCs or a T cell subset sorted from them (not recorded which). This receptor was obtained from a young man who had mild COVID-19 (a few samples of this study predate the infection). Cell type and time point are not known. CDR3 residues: CASRGRDTGELFF. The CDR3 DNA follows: TGTGCCAGCCGGGGCCGGGACACCGGGGAGCTGTTTTTT.